These 5 T cell receptor beta chains were sequenced from one sample in a study of T cells in Graves' hyperthyroidism and ophthalmopathy. It was RNA transcripts that yielded the amplified TCR beta CDR3 regions. A first-round RT-PCR of the TCR CDR3 used the HTBI primer set. MiXCR was run by TCRdb on the multiplex PCR reads, yielding one entry per CDR3 protein. The data hold some 300,000 distinct CDR3 sequences, with roughly 19% observed a single time. The sample taken for sequencing was blood. These receptor sequences come from a man in his forties or fifties with Graves' ophthalmopathy.

This clonotype occurred many times. V is TRBV30 and J is TRBJ2-1; D remains unclear. With 2 bases removed from V and 7 bases from J, the gap between germline ends came to 6 bases. This CDR3 is built from 11 residues. Germline CDR1 GTSNPN, CDR2 SVGIG (reference sequence). CDR3 nucleotide sequence: TGTGCCTGGAGTCCCCGGAATGAGCAGTTCTTC. It specifies CAWSPRNEQFF.

This clonotype was observed a handful of times. The rearrangement joins TRBV6-1 to TRBJ1-1; possible D gene TRBD1, 5 bases. CDR3 size: 12 residues. Germline CDR1 reads MNHNS; CDR2 reads SASEGT. V was pared by 5 bases and J by 7 bases, with 11 bases between. CDR3 residues: CASSSGVGEAFF. The CDR3 bases are TGTGCCAGCAGTTCGGGGGTCGGTGAAGCTTTCTTT.

This clonotype was observed a handful of times. V is TRBV20-1 and J is TRBJ2-1, with 7 bases fitting TRBD2. This CDR3 contains 15 residues. V trimming: 2 bases; J trimming: 0 bases; junction bases outside the gene matches: 4. Germline assignment: CDR1 DFQATT and CDR2 SNEGSKA (reference sequence). In nucleotides, the CDR3 is TGCAGTGCTAGAACTAGCGCGAGCTCCTACAATGAGCAGTTCTTC. It translates to CSARTSASSYNEQFF.

This clonotype has only a few counts. This sequence joins TRBV6-6 and TRBJ2-1; 7 nucleotides match TRBD2. Germline CDR1 MNHNY, CDR2 SVGAGI (reference sequence). The CDR3 is made up of 15 amino acids. The trim removed 2 bases at V and 0 bases at J, leaving 1 base unmatched. The CDR3 sequence is CASSYGEGSYNEQFF. The CDR3 region has the DNA TGTGCCAGCAGTTACGGGGAGGGCTCCTACAATGAGCAGTTCTTC.

This sequence joins TRBV7-3 and TRBJ2-5, with D possibly matching TRBD1 (6 bases). The CDR3 totals 16 residues. V was shortened by 5 bases and J by 1 base, with 17 bases between the two germline ends. Germline assignment: CDR1 SGHTA and CDR2 FQGTGA. The CDR3 here is CASSLRTEVFQETQYF. The CDR3 coding sequence is TGTGCCAGCAGCCTAAGGACAGAAGTCTTCCAAGAGACCCAGTACTTC.